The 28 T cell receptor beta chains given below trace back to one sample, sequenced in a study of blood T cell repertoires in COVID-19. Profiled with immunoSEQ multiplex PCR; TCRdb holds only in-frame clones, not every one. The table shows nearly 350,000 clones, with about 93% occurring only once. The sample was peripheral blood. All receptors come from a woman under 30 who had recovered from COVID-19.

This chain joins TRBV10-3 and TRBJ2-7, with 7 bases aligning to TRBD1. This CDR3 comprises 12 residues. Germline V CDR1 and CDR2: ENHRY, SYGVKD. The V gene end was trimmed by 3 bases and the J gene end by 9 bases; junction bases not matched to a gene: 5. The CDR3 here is CAISDPGQLQYV. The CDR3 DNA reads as TGTGCCATCAGTGATCCGGGACAGCTGCAGTACGTC.

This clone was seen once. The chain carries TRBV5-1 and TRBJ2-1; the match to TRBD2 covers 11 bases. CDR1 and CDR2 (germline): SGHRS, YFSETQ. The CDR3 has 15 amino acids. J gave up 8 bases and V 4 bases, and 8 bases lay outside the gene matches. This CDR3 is CASSPLAGEPDEQFF. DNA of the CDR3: TGCGCCAGCAGCCCACTAGCGGGAGAACCCGATGAGCAGTTCTTC.

The CDR3 bases are TGTGCCAGCAGCTTAGACAGGCCCAATGAAAAACTGTTTTTT. Its translation is CASSLDRPNEKLFF. The genes are TRBV7-9 and TRBJ1-4, with D perhaps matching TRBD1 (5 bases). With 1 base removed from V and 5 bases from J, the gap between germline ends came to 8 bases. Looked up from germline, CDR1 is SEHNR and CDR2 is FQNEAQ (reference sequence). The CDR3 is 14 residues long.

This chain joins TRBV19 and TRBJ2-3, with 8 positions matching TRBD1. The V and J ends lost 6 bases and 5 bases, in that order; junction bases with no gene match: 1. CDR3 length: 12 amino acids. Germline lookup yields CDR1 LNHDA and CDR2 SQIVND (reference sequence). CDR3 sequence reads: CASSTGGDTQYF. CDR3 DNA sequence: TGTGCCAGTAGCACAGGGGGAGATACGCAGTATTTT.

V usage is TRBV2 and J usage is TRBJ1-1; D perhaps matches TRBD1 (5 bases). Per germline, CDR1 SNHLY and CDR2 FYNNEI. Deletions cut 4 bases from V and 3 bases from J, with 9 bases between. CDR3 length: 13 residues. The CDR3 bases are TGTGCCAGCAGTGCCGGGGGGGACACTGAAGCTTTCTTT. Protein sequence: CASSAGGDTEAFF.

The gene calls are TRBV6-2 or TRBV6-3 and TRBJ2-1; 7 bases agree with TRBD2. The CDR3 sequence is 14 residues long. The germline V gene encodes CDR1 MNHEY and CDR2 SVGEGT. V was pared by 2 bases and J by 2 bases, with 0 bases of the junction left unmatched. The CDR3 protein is CASSYGTTYNEQFF. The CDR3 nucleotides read TGTGCCAGCAGTTACGGGACTACCTACAATGAGCAGTTCTTC.

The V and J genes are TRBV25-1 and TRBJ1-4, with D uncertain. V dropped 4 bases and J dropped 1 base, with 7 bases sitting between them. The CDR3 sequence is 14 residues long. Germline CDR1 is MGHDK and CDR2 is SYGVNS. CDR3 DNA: TGTGCCAGCAGTGCCGGGTTAACTAATGAAAAACTGTTTTTT. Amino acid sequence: CASSAGLTNEKLFF. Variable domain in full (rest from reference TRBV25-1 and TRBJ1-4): EADIYQTPRYLVIGTGKKITLECSQTMGHDKMYWYQQDPGMELHLIHYSYGVNSTEKGDLSSESTVSRIRTEHFPLTLESARPSHTSQYLCASSAGLTNEKLFFGSGTQLSVL.

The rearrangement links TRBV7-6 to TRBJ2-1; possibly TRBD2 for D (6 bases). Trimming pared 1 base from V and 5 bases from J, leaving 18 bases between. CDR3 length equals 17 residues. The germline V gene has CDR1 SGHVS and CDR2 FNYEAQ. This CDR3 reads CASSLEGWRRGNNEQFF. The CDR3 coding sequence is TGTGCCAGCAGCTTAGAAGGATGGAGGAGGGGCAACAATGAGCAGTTCTTC. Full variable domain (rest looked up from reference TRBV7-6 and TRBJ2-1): GAGVSQSPRYKVTKRGQDVALRCDPISGHVSLYWYRQALGQGPEFLTYFNYEAQQDKSGLPNDRFSAERPEGSISTLTIQRTEQRDSAMYRCASSLEGWRRGNNEQFFGPGTRLTVL.

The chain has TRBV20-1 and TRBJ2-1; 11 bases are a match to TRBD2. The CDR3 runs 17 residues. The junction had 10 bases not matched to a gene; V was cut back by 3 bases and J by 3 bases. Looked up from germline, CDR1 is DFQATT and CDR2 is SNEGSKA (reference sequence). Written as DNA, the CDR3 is TGCAGTGCTAGTGGGGTAGCGGGAGGGCCGGTCTACAATGAGCAGTTCTTC. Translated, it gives CSASGVAGGPVYNEQFF.

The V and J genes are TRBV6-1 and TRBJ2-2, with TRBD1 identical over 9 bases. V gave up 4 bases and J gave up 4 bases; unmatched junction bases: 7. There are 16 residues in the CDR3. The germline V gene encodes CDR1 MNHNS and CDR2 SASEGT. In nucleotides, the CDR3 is TGTGCCAGCAGTGCCTGGGGACAGGGCCTCACCGGGGAGCTGTTTTTT. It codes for CASSAWGQGLTGELFF.

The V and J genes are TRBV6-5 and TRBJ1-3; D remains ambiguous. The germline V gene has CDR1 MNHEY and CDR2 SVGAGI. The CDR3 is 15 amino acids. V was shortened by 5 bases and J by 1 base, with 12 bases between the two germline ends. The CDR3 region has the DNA TGTGCCAGCAGTCCAGACGTCAGGTCTGGAAACACCATATATTTT. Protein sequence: CASSPDVRSGNTIYF.

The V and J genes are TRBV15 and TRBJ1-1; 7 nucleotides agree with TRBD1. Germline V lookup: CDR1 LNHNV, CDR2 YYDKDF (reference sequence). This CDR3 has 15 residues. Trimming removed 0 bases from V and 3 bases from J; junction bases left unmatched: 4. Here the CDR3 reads CATSREPGGHTEAFF. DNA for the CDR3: TGTGCCACCAGCAGAGAACCAGGGGGGCACACTGAAGCTTTCTTT.

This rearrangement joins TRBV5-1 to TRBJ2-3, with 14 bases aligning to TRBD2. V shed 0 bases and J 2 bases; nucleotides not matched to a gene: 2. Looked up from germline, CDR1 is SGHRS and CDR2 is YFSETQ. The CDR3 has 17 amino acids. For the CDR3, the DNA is TGCGCCAGCAGCTTGGGACTAGCGGGAGGGCCCACAGATACGCAGTATTTT. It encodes CASSLGLAGGPTDTQYF.

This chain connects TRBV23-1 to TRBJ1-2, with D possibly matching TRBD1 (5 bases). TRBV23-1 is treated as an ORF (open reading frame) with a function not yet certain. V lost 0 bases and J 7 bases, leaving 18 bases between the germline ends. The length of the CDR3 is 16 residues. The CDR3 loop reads CASSQSSGRGMRGYTF. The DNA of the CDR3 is TGCGCCAGCAGTCAATCGTCCGGTCGGGGGATGCGTGGCTACACCTTC.

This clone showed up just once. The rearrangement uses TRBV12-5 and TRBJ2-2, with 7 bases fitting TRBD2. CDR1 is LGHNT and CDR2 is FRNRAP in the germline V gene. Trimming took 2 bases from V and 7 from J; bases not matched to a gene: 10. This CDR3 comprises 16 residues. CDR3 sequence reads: CASGLPTLGGSGELFF. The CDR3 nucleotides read TGTGCTAGTGGTTTGCCCACCCTGGGAGGGAGCGGGGAGCTGTTTTTT. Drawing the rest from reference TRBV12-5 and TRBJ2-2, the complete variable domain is DARVTQTPRHKVTEMGQEVTMRCQPILGHNTVFWYRQTMMQGLELLAYFRNRAPLDDSGMPKDRFSAEMPDATLATLKIQPSEPRDSAVYFCASGLPTLGGSGELFFGEGSRLTVL.

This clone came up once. The CDR3 spells CAWSVRGEGRGETQYF. CDR3 DNA: TGTGCCTGGAGTGTACGTGGGGAAGGGCGCGGGGAGACCCAGTACTTC. The rearrangement joins TRBV30 to TRBJ2-5, with TRBD2 as a possible D gene (5 bases). From germline, CDR1 is GTSNPN and CDR2 SVGIG (reference sequence). The CDR3 covers 16 residues. V was trimmed by 0 bases and J by 5 bases, leaving 19 bases between them.

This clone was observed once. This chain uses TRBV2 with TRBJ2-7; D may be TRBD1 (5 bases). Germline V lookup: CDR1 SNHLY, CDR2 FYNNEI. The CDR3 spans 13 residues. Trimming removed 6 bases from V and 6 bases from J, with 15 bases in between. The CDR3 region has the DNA TGTGCCAGCAGGACAACAGGTTTGGGCGAGCAGTACGTC. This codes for CASRTTGLGEQYV.

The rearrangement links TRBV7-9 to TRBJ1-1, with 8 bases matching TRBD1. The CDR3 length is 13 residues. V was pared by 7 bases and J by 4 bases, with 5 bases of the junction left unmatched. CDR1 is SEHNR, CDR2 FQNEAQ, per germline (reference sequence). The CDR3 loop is CASNPGGRTEAFF. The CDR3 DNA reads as TGTGCCAGCAACCCAGGGGGCCGCACTGAAGCTTTCTTT.

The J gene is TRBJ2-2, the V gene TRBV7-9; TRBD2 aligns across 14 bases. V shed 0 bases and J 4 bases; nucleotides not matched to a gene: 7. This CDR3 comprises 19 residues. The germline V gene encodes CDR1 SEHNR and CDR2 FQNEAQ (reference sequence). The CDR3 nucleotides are TGTGCCAGCAGCTTAGCGCCGGGACTAGCGGGAGTGGGCACCGGGGAGCTGTTTTTT. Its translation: CASSLAPGLAGVGTGELFF.

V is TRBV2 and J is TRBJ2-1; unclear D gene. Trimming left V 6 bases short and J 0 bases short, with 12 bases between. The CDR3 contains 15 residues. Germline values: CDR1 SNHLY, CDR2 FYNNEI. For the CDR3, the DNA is TGTGCCAGCAGCGATTTGTACAGCTCCTACAATGAGCAGTTCTTC. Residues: CASSDLYSSYNEQFF.

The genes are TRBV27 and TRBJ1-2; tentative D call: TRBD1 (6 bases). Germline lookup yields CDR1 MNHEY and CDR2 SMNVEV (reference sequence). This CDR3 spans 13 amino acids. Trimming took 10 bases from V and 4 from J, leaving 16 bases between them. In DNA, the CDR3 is TGTGCCACTTCCCTAACAGGGATCTATGGCTACACCTTC. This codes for CATSLTGIYGYTF.

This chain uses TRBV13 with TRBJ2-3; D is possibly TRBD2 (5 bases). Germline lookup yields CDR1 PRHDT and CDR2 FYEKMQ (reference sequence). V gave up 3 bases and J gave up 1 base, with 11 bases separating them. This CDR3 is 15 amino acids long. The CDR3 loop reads CASSFRGRGTDTQYF. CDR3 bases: TGTGCCAGCAGCTTTCGAGGGAGAGGCACAGATACGCAGTATTTT.

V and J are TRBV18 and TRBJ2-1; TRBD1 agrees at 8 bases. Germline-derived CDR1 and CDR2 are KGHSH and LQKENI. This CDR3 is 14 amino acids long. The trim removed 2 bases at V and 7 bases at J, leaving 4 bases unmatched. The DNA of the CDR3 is TGTGCCAGCTCACCATTTCAGGGGGCGAATGAGCAGTTCTTC. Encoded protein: CASSPFQGANEQFF.

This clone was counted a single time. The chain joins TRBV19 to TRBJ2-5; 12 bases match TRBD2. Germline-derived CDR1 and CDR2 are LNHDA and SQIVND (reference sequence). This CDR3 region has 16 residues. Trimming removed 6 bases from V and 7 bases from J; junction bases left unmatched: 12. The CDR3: CASRRLAGEGEGTQYF. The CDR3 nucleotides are TGTGCCAGTAGGAGACTAGCGGGAGAGGGTGAGGGGACCCAGTACTTC. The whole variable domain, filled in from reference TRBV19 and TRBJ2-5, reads DGGITQSPKYLFRKEGQNVTLSCEQNLNHDAMYWYRQDPGQGLRLIYYSQIVNDFQKGDIAEGYSVSREKKESFPLTVTSAQKNPTAFYLCASRRLAGEGEGTQYFGPGTRLLVL.

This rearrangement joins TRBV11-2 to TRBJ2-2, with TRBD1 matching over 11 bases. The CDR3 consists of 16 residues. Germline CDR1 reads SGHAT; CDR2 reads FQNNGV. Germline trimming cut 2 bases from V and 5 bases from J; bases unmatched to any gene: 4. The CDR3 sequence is CASSLMGTGGTGELFF. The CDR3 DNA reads TGTGCCAGCAGCTTAATGGGGACAGGGGGAACCGGGGAGCTGTTTTTT.

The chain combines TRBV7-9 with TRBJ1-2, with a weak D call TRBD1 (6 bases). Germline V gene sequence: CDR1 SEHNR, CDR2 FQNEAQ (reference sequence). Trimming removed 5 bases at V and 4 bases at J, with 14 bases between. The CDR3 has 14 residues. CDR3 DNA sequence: TGTGCCAGCAGCCAAGGACAGCCCGGCTATGGCTACACCTTC. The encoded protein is CASSQGQPGYGYTF.

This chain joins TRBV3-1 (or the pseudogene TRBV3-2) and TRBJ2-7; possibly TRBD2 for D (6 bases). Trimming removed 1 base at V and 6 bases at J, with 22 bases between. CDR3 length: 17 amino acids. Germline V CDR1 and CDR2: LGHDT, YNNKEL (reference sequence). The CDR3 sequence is CASSQAQEYTAGSEQYV. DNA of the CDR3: TGTGCCAGCAGCCAAGCGCAGGAGTATACTGCGGGGAGCGAGCAGTACGTC.

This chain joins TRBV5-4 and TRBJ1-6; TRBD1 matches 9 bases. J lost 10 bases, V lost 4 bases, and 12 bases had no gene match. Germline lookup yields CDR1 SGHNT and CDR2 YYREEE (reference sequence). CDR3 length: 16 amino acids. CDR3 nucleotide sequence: TGTGCCAGCAGCCGGGACAGGGTCGGCGTCGGGTCACCCCTCCACTTT. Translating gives CASSRDRVGVGSPLHF.